Sequencing of this TCR beta chain was carried out in a study of blood T cell repertoires in COVID-19. The germline V gene has CDR1 LGHNA and CDR2 YSLEER. The CDR3 sequence is 15 residues long. Trimming removed 1 base from V and 5 bases from J, with 11 bases in between. This table comes from immunoSEQ multiplex PCR, and its TCRdb copy is limited to in-frame clones, with some not included. Seen here are just over 650,000 clones, about 87% observed once, and the top ten hold under 0.3%. The clonotype comes from a young woman with acute or convalescent COVID-19. This chain links TRBV4-3 with TRBJ2-2; no firm D call. Specimen: peripheral blood. CDR3 sequence reads: CASSQVDFLTGELFF. The CDR3 nucleotides are TGCGCCAGCAGCCAAGTTGACTTTCTAACCGGGGAGCTGTTTTTT.